These 13 T cell receptor beta chains originate from one sample sequenced in a study of T-cell memory formation after mild COVID-19. TCRdb reanalysed the 5' RACE reads using MiXCR and keeps one entry per CDR3 protein. The sample consists of approximately 350,000 distinct CDR3 sequences, around 27% of them appearing once. The specimen sequenced was PBMCs or a T cell subset sorted from them (not recorded which). The receptors stem from an adult woman who had mild COVID-19 (a few samples of this study predate the infection). Cell type and time point are not known.

The CDR3 sequence: CSARRNYEQYF. CDR3 DNA sequence: TGCAGTGCGAGACGTAACTACGAGCAGTACTTC. The J gene is TRBJ2-7, the V gene TRBV20-1, with D uncertain. The CDR3 length is 11 residues. V lost 6 bases to trimming and J lost 3 bases, with 9 bases between them. The V gene's germline CDR1 is DFQATT and CDR2 SNEGSKA (reference sequence).

V and J are TRBV6-5 and TRBJ1-6; D ambiguous. With 7 bases removed from V and 13 bases from J, the gap between germline ends came to 5 bases. The CDR3 has 9 amino acids. Germline values: CDR1 MNHEY, CDR2 SVGAGI. CDR3 coding DNA: TGTGCCAGCAATGGTCCCCTCCACTTT. Translation gives CASNGPLHF.

The chain links TRBV10-3 to TRBJ1-3; no clear D. Germline V lookup: CDR1 ENHRY, CDR2 SYGVKD. Trimming stripped 8 bases from V and 0 bases from J, with 8 bases between. This CDR3 comprises 13 residues. In DNA, the CDR3 is TGTGCCATCCGACCCGGCTCTGGAAACACCATATATTTT. Translated: CAIRPGSGNTIYF.

This clonotype showed up many times. This chain links TRBV6-5 with TRBJ2-7; D not certain. The CDR3 sequence is 14 residues long. The germline V gene has CDR1 MNHEY and CDR2 SVGAGI. Trimming pared 3 bases from V and 1 base from J, leaving 10 bases between. CDR3 in amino acids: CASSYTEGSYEQYF. CDR3 sequence (DNA): TGTGCCAGCAGTTATACCGAAGGATCCTACGAGCAGTACTTC.

V gene TRBV7-9 combines with J gene TRBJ2-7; D remains ambiguous. The CDR3 length is 15 residues. The germline V gene encodes CDR1 SEHNR and CDR2 FQNEAQ (reference sequence). Deletions cut 5 bases from V and 2 bases from J, with 16 bases between. The CDR3 DNA reads TGTGCCAGCAGCCCTCTTGGGATCAGCCCCTACGAGCAGTACTTC. It yields the protein CASSPLGISPYEQYF.

The J gene is TRBJ1-2, the V gene TRBV21-1; the listed D gene, TRBD1, was not tested against the DNA. TRBV21-1 is deemed a pseudogene. The CDR3 totals 20 residues. The CDR3, as DNA: TGTGCCAGCAGCAAGAGGGCCCCTCTTGGGACAGGGCCGGGGAACTATGGCTACACCTTC. Amino acid sequence: CASSKRAPLGTGPGNYGYTF.

J is TRBJ2-3 and V is TRBV2; 11 nucleotides agree with TRBD2. This CDR3 comprises 14 residues. The trim removed 5 bases at V and 4 bases at J, leaving 2 bases unmatched. Per germline, CDR1 SNHLY and CDR2 FYNNEI. CDR3 nucleotides: TGTGCCAGCAGTAAACTAGCGGGGGCAGATACGCAGTATTTT. Translated: CASSKLAGADTQYF.

This clonotype has only a few counts. This chain joins TRBV5-4 and TRBJ1-2; a possible D gene is TRBD1 (6 bases). In germline, CDR1 is SGHNT, CDR2 YYREEE (reference sequence). The V end lost 3 bases, the J end lost 2 bases, and 11 bases lay between the germline ends. CDR3 size: 14 residues. CDR3 in DNA: TGTGCCAGCAGCTCACAAACAGGGAACTATGGCTACACCTTC. Amino acids: CASSSQTGNYGYTF.

This clonotype was observed a single time. The V and J genes are TRBV30 and TRBJ2-1; D ambiguous. The ends were cut back, 4 bases at V and 0 bases at J, with 7 bases in the middle. CDR3 length equals 13 residues. CDR1 and CDR2 from the germline V gene are GTSNPN and SVGIG (reference sequence). In DNA form, the CDR3 reads TGTGCCTGGAACCCGGGCTCCTACAATGAGCAGTTCTTC. Amino acid sequence: CAWNPGSYNEQFF.

This clonotype was detected only a few times. The chain is built from TRBV5-1 and TRBJ2-7; D possibly matches TRBD1 or TRBD2 (5 bases each). The CDR3 sequence is 12 residues long. Germline assignment: CDR1 SGHRS and CDR2 YFSETQ. V was trimmed by 4 bases and J by 6 bases, leaving 11 bases between them. In DNA, the CDR3 is TGCGCCAGCAGCACGTATGGGACCGAGCAGTACTTC. It specifies CASSTYGTEQYF. Based on the CDR3 plus reference TRBV5-1 and TRBJ2-7, the full variable domain is KAGVTQTPRYLIKTRGQQVTLSCSPISGHRSVSWYQQTPGQGLQFLFEYFSETQRNKGNFPGRFSGRQFSNSRSEMNVSTLELGDSALYLCASSTYGTEQYFGPGTRLTVT.

On this clonotype: One end of the junction is discordant with germline, which a read error may explain. The rearrangement links TRBV11-3 to TRBJ1-1, with 8 positions matching TRBD1. The germline CDR1 and CDR2 sequences are SGHNT and YENEEA. CDR3 length: 14 amino acids. CDR3 amino acids: CASSWGQANTEAFF. As DNA, the CDR3 is TGTGCAAGCAGCTGGGGACAGGCGAACACTGAAGCTTTCTTT.

V and J are TRBV7-8 and TRBJ1-5; perhaps TRBD1 as D (5 bases). V was pared by 5 bases and J by 7 bases, with 18 bases between. The CDR3 is 15 amino acids. The V gene's germline CDR1 is SGHVS and CDR2 FQNEAQ. This CDR3 is CASSTEGQGGQPQHF. CDR3 DNA sequence: TGTGCCAGCAGCACAGAGGGCCAGGGCGGGCAGCCCCAGCATTTT.

V usage is TRBV10-3 and J usage is TRBJ2-7; no clear D. Germline V gives CDR1 ENHRY, CDR2 SYGVKD. The ends were cut back, 4 bases at V and 3 bases at J, with 4 bases in the middle. The CDR3 has 11 amino acids. In nucleotides, the CDR3 is TGTGCCATCAGTGCCGGCTACGAGCAGTACTTC. This sequence encodes CAISAGYEQYF.